The 18 T cell receptor beta chains listed next were all sequenced from one sample in a study of T cells in women clearing cervical HPV infection. The data were produced by immunoSEQ multiplex PCR, yet TCRdb's version contains in-frame clones alone and is incomplete. The sample totals some 21,000 clones. The sample consisted of blood buffy coat. All receptors derive from a woman aged 18 to 75 with a cervical HPV16 infection that either progressed to CIN3+ or cleared (not recorded which).

As to this clone: With the read ending 3 residues before the CDR3 end, the germline J gene is used to fill in that end. The chain is built from TRBV28 and TRBJ2-1; 9 bases align to TRBD1. Unmatched junction bases numbered 7, after V lost 6 bases and J lost 4 bases. Germline-derived CDR1 and CDR2 are MDHEN and SYDVKM. The CDR3 spans 15 residues. The sequenced part of the CDR3 DNA is TGTGCCAGCAGCTATTCGGGACAGGGTTACAATGAG. Encoded protein: CASSYSGQGYNE. The whole CDR3 region reads CASSYSGQGYNEQFF.

With respect to this clone: The read falls 3 residues short of the CDR3 end, and the missing part is taken from the germline J gene. The chain recombines TRBV2 with TRBJ2-7, with TRBD1 identical over 10 bases. Per germline, CDR1 SNHLY and CDR2 FYNNEI. V shed 8 bases and J 3 bases; nucleotides not matched to a gene: 7. CDR3 length: 14 residues. This chain's CDR3 is CASVGTGELYEQYF. Partial CDR3 DNA: TGTGCCAGCGTCGGGACAGGGGAACTCTACGAG. Variable domain in full (rest from reference TRBV2 and TRBJ2-7): EPEVTQTPSHQVTQMGQEVILRCVPISNHLYFYWYRQILGQKVEFLVSFYNNEISEKSEIFDDQFSVERPDGSNFTLKIRSTKLEDSAMYFCASVGTGELYEQYFGPGTRLTVT.

In regard to this clone: The CDR3 end is not reached by the read, which stops 3 residues before it; the germline J gene fills it in. V gene TRBV2 combines with J gene TRBJ2-4, with TRBD1 matching over 9 bases. The germline gives CDR1 SNHLY, CDR2 FYNNEI. The CDR3 spans 12 residues. The covered CDR3 bases are TGTGCCAGCGAACAGGGGGCGCGTGTT. This translates into CASEQGARV. The whole CDR3 sequence reads CASEQGARVQYF.

Concerning this clone itself: Coverage ceases 3 residues before the CDR3 finishes, and the germline J gene fills in the end. The V call is TRBV14, the J call TRBJ2-5, with D unresolved. The germline CDR1 and CDR2 sequences are SGHDN and FVKESK. Trimming stripped 0 bases from V and 7 bases from J, with 12 bases between. CDR3 size: 14 residues. The CDR3 sequence is CASSQDFIGSTQYF. The sequenced part of the CDR3 DNA is TGTGCCAGCAGCCAAGATTTCATCGGGTCGACC.

The covered CDR3 bases are TGTGCCAGCAGCCGGGACAGTACGGGAAACACC. It codes for CASSRDSTGNT. The whole CDR3 reads CASSRDSTGNTIYF. The chain couples TRBV7-9 to TRBJ1-3; 7 nucleotides align to TRBD1. With the read ending 3 residues before the CDR3 end, the germline J gene is used to fill in that end. Trimming removed 5 bases from V and 4 bases from J; junction bases left unmatched: 5. Per germline, CDR1 SEHNR and CDR2 FQNEAQ (reference sequence). The CDR3 covers 14 residues.

Comments on this clone: One end of the junction fails to match germline, which may point to a read error. Read data end 3 residues before the CDR3 end; the end is taken from the germline J gene. Other nucleotide sequences from this sample produce the same CDR3. The chain links TRBV30 to TRBJ1-3; TRBD1 agrees at 10 bases. The CDR3 length is 16 residues. Per the germline V gene, CDR1 is GTSNPN and CDR2 is SVGIG (reference sequence). The CDR3 bases that were read are TGTGCCTGGAGTAAAGACAGGGGGCTATCTGGAAACACA. It yields the protein CAWSKDRGLSGNT. The full CDR3 protein reads CAWSKDRGLSGNTIYF.

To note about this clone: The CDR3 end falls 3 residues outside the read, so it is completed with the germline J gene. This rearrangement joins TRBV6-2 or TRBV6-3 to TRBJ1-1; 10 bases match TRBD1. Germline V gives CDR1 MNHEY, CDR2 SVGEGT. This CDR3 has 12 residues. CDR3 amino acids: CASRTGQGVAFF. CDR3 DNA (partial): TGTGCCAGCAGAACCGGACAGGGGGTG.

A word on this clone: The CDR3 end is not reached by the read, which stops 3 residues before it; the germline J gene fills it in. The V and J genes are TRBV19 and TRBJ1-1; D call uncertain. Trimming took off 6 bases at V and 1 base at J, with 9 bases between the two ends. Germline loops: CDR1 LNHDA, CDR2 SQIVND (reference sequence). The CDR3 is 13 amino acids. The DNA read from the CDR3 is TGTGCCAGTAGATACGACTGGAACACTGAA. Its protein product is CASRYDWNTE. The full-length CDR3 reads as CASRYDWNTEAFF.

As concerns this clone: The read terminates 3 residues before the CDR3 end, so the remaining end is supplied by the germline J gene. The chain employs TRBV5-4 and TRBJ2-7; 9 bases are shared with TRBD1. The CDR3 covers 15 residues. Germline V CDR1 and CDR2: SGHNT, YYREEE (reference sequence). V gave up 4 bases and J gave up 5 bases; unmatched junction bases: 10. The CDR3 bases that were read are TGTGCCAGCAGCCCGATATTGGACAGGGGAAACGAG. As protein: CASSPILDRGNE. The CDR3, in full, reads CASSPILDRGNEQYF.

Remarks on this clone: The read terminates 3 residues ahead of where the CDR3 ends, so the germline J gene completes it. This chain joins TRBV19 and TRBJ1-2; no reliable D call. The germline V gene encodes CDR1 LNHDA and CDR2 SQIVND (reference sequence). This CDR3 spans 13 amino acids. The CDR3 sequence is CASSTELADDYTF. The sequenced CDR3 bases are TGTGCCAGTAGTACCGAGTTAGCGGACGAC.

On this clone: The missing CDR3 end, 3 residues past where the read stops, is filled in from the germline J gene. The chain employs TRBV10-1 and TRBJ2-1, with a possible D match to TRBD2 (6 bases). The CDR3 is 15 amino acids. The germline CDR1 and CDR2 sequences are WNHNN and SYGVQD (reference sequence). V lost 2 bases and J 4 bases, leaving 12 bases between the germline ends. This CDR3 is CASSEGSGRYNEQFF. CDR3 DNA, as far as it was read: TGCGCCAGCAGTGAGGGTTCAGGGAGGTACAATGAG.

Notes on this clone: The sequence runs out 3 residues before the end of the CDR3; the remainder is reconstructed from the germline J gene. The V and J genes are TRBV30 and TRBJ1-1; TRBD1 matches at 11 bases. This CDR3 is 16 amino acids long. Germline values: CDR1 GTSNPN, CDR2 SVGIG (reference sequence). V dropped 2 bases and J dropped 5; count of bases not matched to a gene: 10. CDR3: CAWSLRVGTGGTEAFF. The CDR3 bases that were read are TGTGCCTGGAGTCTGAGGGTGGGGACAGGGGGGACTGAA.

Turning to this clone: The CDR3 end falls 3 residues outside the read, so it is completed with the germline J gene. The chain recombines TRBV28 with TRBJ1-5, with 8 positions matching TRBD1. Trimming took 6 bases from V and 2 from J; bases not matched to a gene: 6. Germline V gene sequence: CDR1 MDHEN, CDR2 SYDVKM. The CDR3 covers 15 residues. The CDR3 DNA, read in part, is TGTGCCAGCAGCTTGGACAGGGTAGGCAATCAGCCC. As protein: CASSLDRVGNQP. The full CDR3 protein reads CASSLDRVGNQPQHF.

Regarding this clone: The read ends 3 residues early relative to the CDR3; the germline J gene fills the gap. This chain joins TRBV5-1 and TRBJ2-5; 9 nucleotides match TRBD1. The germline CDR1 and CDR2 sequences are SGHRS and YFSETQ. Trimming cost V 1 base and J 5 bases; bases outside gene matches: 9. The length of the CDR3 is 16 residues. CDR3 amino acids: CASSLTTGGTVETQYF. The CDR3 bases that were read are TGCGCCAGCAGCTTGACGACAGGGGGGACTGTGGAGACC.

As for this clone: The read halts 3 residues ahead of the CDR3 end, with the missing end drawn from the germline J gene. The chain has TRBV30 and TRBJ1-3; the D is unclear. The CDR3 runs 12 residues. Germline assignment: CDR1 GTSNPN and CDR2 SVGIG (reference sequence). V lost 5 bases, J lost 2 bases, and 7 bases lay in between. CDR3 protein: CAWVPTGNTIYF. The covered CDR3 bases are TGTGCCTGGGTCCCAACTGGAAACACC.

Worth noting for this clone: The read ends 3 residues shy of where the CDR3 ends; the end is completed using the germline J gene. The V call is TRBV20-1, the J call TRBJ1-2, with 10 bases matching TRBD1. The germline gives CDR1 DFQATT, CDR2 SNEGSKA (reference sequence). CDR3 size: 16 residues. J lost 2 bases, V lost 6 bases, and 12 bases had no gene match. The CDR3 protein is CSATKVGDRGNYGYTF. The CDR3 DNA, read in part, is TGCAGTGCCACTAAAGTAGGGGACAGGGGCAACTATGGC.

Of note for this clone: The read stops 3 residues short of the end of the CDR3; the missing end is completed from the germline J gene. The chain joins TRBV5-1 to TRBJ2-5, with 9 bases aligning to TRBD2. V shed 5 bases, J shed 2 bases, and the junction held 4 bases outside the gene matches. Germline CDR1 is SGHRS and CDR2 is YFSETQ. This CDR3 has 14 residues. The CDR3 reads CASRLTSGQETQYF. The CDR3 bases that were read are TGCGCCAGCAGGTTGACTAGCGGACAAGAGACC.

As concerns this clone: Read data end 3 residues before the CDR3 end; the end is taken from the germline J gene. This chain connects TRBV30 to TRBJ1-4; 8 nucleotides line up with TRBD1. CDR1 is GTSNPN, CDR2 SVGIG, per germline (reference sequence). This CDR3 has 13 residues. The J segment lost 1 base and the V segment lost 5 bases, leaving 0 bases of the junction unmatched. The sequenced part of the CDR3 DNA is TGTGCCTGGGACAGGGGAACTAATGAAAAA. Translating it yields CAWDRGTNEK. In full, the CDR3 reads CAWDRGTNEKLFF.